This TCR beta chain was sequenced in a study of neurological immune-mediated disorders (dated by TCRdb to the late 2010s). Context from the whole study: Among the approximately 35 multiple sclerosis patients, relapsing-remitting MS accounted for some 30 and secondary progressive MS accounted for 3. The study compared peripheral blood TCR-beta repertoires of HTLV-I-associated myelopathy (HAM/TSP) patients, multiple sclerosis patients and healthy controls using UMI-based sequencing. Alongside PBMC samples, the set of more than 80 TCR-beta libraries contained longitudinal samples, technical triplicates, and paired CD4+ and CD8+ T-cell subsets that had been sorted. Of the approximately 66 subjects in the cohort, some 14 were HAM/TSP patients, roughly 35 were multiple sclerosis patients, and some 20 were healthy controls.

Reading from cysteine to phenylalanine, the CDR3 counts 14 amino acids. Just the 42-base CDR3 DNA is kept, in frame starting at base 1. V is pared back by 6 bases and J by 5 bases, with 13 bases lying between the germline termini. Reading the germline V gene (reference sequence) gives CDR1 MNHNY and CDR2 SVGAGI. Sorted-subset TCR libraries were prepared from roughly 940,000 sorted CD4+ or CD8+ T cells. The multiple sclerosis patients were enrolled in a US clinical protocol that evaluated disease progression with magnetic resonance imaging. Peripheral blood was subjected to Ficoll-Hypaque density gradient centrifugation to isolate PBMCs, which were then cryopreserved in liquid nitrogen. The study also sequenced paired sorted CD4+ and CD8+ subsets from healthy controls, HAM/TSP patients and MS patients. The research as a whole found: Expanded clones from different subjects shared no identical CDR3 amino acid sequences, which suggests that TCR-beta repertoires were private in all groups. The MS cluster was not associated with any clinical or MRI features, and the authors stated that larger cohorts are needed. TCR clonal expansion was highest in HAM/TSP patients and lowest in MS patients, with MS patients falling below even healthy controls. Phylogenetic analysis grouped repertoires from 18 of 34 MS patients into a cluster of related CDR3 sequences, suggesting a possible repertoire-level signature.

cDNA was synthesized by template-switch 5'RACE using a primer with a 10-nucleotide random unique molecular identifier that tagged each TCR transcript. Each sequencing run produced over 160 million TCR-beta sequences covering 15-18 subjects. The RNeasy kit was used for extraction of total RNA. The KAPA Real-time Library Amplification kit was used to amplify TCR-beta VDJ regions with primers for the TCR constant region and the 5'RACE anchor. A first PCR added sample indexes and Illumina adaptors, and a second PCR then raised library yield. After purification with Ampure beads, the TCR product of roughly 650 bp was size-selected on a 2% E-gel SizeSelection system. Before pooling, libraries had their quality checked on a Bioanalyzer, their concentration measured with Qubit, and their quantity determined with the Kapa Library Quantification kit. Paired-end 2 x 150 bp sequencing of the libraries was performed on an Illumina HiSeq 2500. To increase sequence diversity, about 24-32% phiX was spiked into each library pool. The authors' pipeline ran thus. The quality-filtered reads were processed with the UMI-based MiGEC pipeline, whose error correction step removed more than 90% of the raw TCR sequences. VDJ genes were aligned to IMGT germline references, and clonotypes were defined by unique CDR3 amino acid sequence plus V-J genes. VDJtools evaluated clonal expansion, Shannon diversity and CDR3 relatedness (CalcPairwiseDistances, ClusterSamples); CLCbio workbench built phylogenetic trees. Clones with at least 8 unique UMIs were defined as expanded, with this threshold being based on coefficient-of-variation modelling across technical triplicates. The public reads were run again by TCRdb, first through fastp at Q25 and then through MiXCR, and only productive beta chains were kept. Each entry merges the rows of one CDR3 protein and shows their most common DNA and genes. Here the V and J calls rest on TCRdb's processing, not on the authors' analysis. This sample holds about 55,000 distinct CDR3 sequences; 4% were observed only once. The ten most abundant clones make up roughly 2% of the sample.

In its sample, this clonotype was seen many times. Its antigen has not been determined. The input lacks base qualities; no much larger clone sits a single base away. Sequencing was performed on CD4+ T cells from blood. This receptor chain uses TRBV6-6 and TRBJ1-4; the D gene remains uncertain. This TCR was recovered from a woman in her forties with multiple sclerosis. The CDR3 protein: CASSGLALNEKLFF. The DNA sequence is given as TGTGCCAGCAGCGGACTGGCTCTAAATGAAAAACTGTTTTTT.